This is a list of T cell receptor beta chains from one sample in a study of shared clonotypes between healthy human individuals. TCRdb's table, derived via immunoSEQ multiplex PCR, lists solely in-frame clones and lacks some. Of 2 million to 2.5 million clones in the sample, just under 95% were seen once. The sequencing sample was made of naive CD4+ T cells from PBMCs. These receptors all stem from a man between 18 and 29 years old in good health. Some clones in this sample may be carry-over from other donors' samples. The conserved cysteine and the conserved F or W are not part of the CDR3 here. Each record gives: V gene, J gene, CDR3 protein.

>TRBV7-9|TRBJ2-1
ASSLGLVIEDREQF
>TRBV18|TRBJ2-7
ASASTSGRYEQY
>TRBV9|TRBJ2-4
ASSAQPGLAGDNIQY
>TRBV29-1|TRBJ2-3
SGAGASSADTQY
>TRBV11-3|TRBJ2-3
ASAKGRDTQY
>TRBV6-5|TRBJ2-7
ASSYYGAEQY
>TRBV28|TRBJ1-5
ASSSQALDQPQH
>TRBV14|TRBJ2-1
ASSQDLWNEQF
>TRBV6-5|TRBJ1-3
ASSYSRAGNTIY
>TRBV7-2|TRBJ2-7
ASSLATQYEQY
>TRBV28|TRBJ2-7
ASSLFGAGSNEQY
>TRBV28|TRBJ1-4
ASSPEVGIDEKLF
>TRBV7-9|TRBJ2-1
ASSPLAGAEGNEQF
>TRBV7-6|TRBJ2-1
ASSLVRLNEQF
>TRBV20-1|TRBJ1-2
SARTGNGYT
>TRBV27|TRBJ1-2
ASTRLGAAEYGYT
>TRBV2|TRBJ1-1
ATTGEVGAEAF
>TRBV11-2|TRBJ1-2
ASSLAGTGWNGYT
>TRBV11-2|TRBJ1-4
ASSLDRGDKLF
>TRBV2|TRBJ1-4
ASSMEGVEKLF
>TRBV27|TRBJ1-1
ASSLLPGGVGTEAF
>TRBV7-2|TRBJ2-1
ASSPQPGEQF
>TRBV28|TRBJ1-2
ASSWGGTANYGYT
>TRBV5-5|TRBJ1-2
ASSLVGAGGYT
>TRBV12-5|TRBJ2-2
ASGLGQGTTGELF
>TRBV9|TRBJ2-5
ASTPWASPQETQY
>TRBV28|TRBJ1-5
ASTLTSEPQH
>TRBV5-1|TRBJ2-3
ASSLWGTDTQY
>TRBV9|TRBJ2-5
ASSADALGETQY
>TRBV29-1|TRBJ2-7
SAGGASGSYEQY
>TRBV6-1|TRBJ2-1
ASSAGVVDNEQF
>TRBV19|TRBJ2-1
ASRRGRAGGNNEQF
>TRBV5-1|TRBJ2-7
ASSYATGVSYEQY
>TRBV18|TRBJ2-2
ASSPLISGNTGELF
>TRBV18|TRBJ1-4
ASSPGMREKLF
>TRBV10-3|TRBJ2-1
AIMRNLDGSYNEQF
>TRBV10-3|TRBJ2-1
AISRPGQLYNEQF
>TRBV4-1|TRBJ2-7
ASSQGLPGTGNTYEQY
>TRBV11-2|TRBJ2-7
ASSLGTEQY
>TRBV4-1|TRBJ2-7
ASSQALRDTGQY
>TRBV9|TRBJ2-2
ASSPPGTSGTENTGELF
>TRBV16|TRBJ2-5
ASSQSGETQY
>TRBV7-6|TRBJ2-3
ASSLVAREGPVTQY
>TRBV6-5|TRBJ2-7
ASSYSTGTYEQY
>TRBV6-6|TRBJ1-6
ASSYSGTGNSPLH
>TRBV5-1|TRBJ2-3
ASSLFSGGTDTQY
>TRBV30|TRBJ2-5
AWSGTGAETQY
>TRBV29-1|TRBJ2-5
SVATVVKRETQY
>TRBV18|TRBJ1-5
ASSPGPNQPQH
>TRBV14|TRBJ2-1
ASSRQGLAIEQF
>TRBV28|TRBJ1-5
ASSLGTAYNQPQH
>TRBV5-1|TRBJ2-1
ASSLGISAGGADNEQF
>TRBV28|TRBJ2-7
ASSRNRGYEQY
>TRBV5-1|TRBJ2-5
ASSSLGQPQETQY
>TRBV5-4|TRBJ1-2
ASSLAAGRLFNYGYT